Following are 32 T cell receptor beta chains from one sample sequenced in a study of blood T cell repertoires in COVID-19. The data were produced by immunoSEQ multiplex PCR, yet TCRdb's version contains in-frame clones alone and is incomplete. Of about 130,000 clones detected, roughly three quarters appear once; the ten largest clones hold under 2.5%. The specimen was peripheral blood. The source of these receptors is a woman in her seventies with acute or convalescent COVID-19.

The chain combines TRBV15 with TRBJ2-5, with D possibly matching TRBD1 (6 bases). Germline-derived CDR1 and CDR2 are LNHNV and YYDKDF (reference sequence). V was clipped by 4 bases and J by 4 bases, with 13 bases between them. CDR3 size: 14 residues. The CDR3 DNA follows: TGTGCCACCAGCATTCAGGGGTTTCGAGAGACCCAGTACTTC. This sequence encodes CATSIQGFRETQYF.

The rearrangement uses TRBV7-9 and TRBJ1-3; 8 nucleotides line up with TRBD1. The CDR3 is 16 residues long. J lost 0 bases, V lost 6 bases, and 7 bases had no gene match. CDR1 SEHNR and CDR2 FQNEAQ come from the germline V gene (reference sequence). The CDR3 sequence is CASRSGTGDSGNTIYF. CDR3 DNA sequence: TGTGCCAGCAGATCCGGGACAGGAGACTCTGGAAACACCATATATTTT.

This clone was observed a handful of times. This chain joins TRBV5-1 and TRBJ2-5; TRBD2 is a possible D gene (7 bases). CDR3 length: 14 residues. Germline CDR1 SGHRS, CDR2 YFSETQ. Deletions cut 7 bases from V and 5 bases from J, with 18 bases between. Here the CDR3 reads CASGGLSGKETQYF. The CDR3, as DNA: TGCGCCAGCGGGGGGCTAAGCGGGAAGGAGACCCAGTACTTC.

This chain joins TRBV10-3 and TRBJ2-7; TRBD1 matches 11 bases. Per the germline V gene, CDR1 is ENHRY and CDR2 is SYGVKD. The CDR3 extends over 12 amino acids. V lost 9 bases and J lost 4; bases outside the gene matches: 2. CDR3 amino acids: CAIGQGAYEQYF. The CDR3 region has the DNA TGTGCCATAGGACAGGGGGCTTACGAGCAGTACTTC.

This chain joins TRBV5-1 and TRBJ2-1; TRBD2 aligns across 9 bases. CDR1 is SGHRS, CDR2 YFSETQ, per germline. This CDR3 spans 19 amino acids. V shed 0 bases and J 5 bases; nucleotides not matched to a gene: 15. The CDR3 is CASSLVLSLAGVENNEQFF. CDR3 bases: TGCGCCAGCAGCTTGGTGTTGTCTTTAGCGGGAGTGGAGAACAATGAGCAGTTCTTC.

The chain uses TRBV7-2 and TRBJ2-7, with 10 bases lining up with TRBD2. The CDR3 totals 15 residues. J lost 6 bases, V lost 5 bases, and 10 bases had no gene match. Germline CDR1 and CDR2: SGHTA and FQGNSA. Here the CDR3 reads CASSPLAGDYSEQYF. As DNA, the CDR3 is TGTGCCAGCAGCCCCCTAGCGGGGGACTACAGCGAGCAGTACTTC.

The chain combines TRBV6-4 with TRBJ2-2; 10 bases match TRBD2. Germline CDR1 and CDR2: MRHNA and SNTAGT. The CDR3 sequence is 15 residues long. Germline trimming cut 2 bases from V and 7 bases from J; bases unmatched to any gene: 4. The CDR3: CASSDSGGADGELFF. Here the CDR3 DNA reads TGTGCCAGCAGTGACAGCGGGGGGGCCGACGGGGAGCTGTTTTTT.

V gene TRBV7-2 combines with J gene TRBJ2-4; 9 positions agree with TRBD1. V lost 1 base, J lost 6 bases, and 4 bases stayed unmatched. The CDR3 has 15 amino acids. Looked up from germline, CDR1 is SGHTA and CDR2 is FQGNSA. The CDR3 loop is CASSLVPGQGNIQYF. In DNA, the CDR3 is TGTGCCAGCAGCTTAGTCCCGGGACAGGGAAACATTCAGTACTTC. Combining the CDR3 with reference TRBV7-2 and TRBJ2-4 gives the whole variable domain GAGVSQSPSNKVTEKGKDVELRCDPISGHTALYWYRQSLGQGLEFLIYFQGNSAPDKSGLPSDRFSAERTGGSVSTLTIQRTQQEDSAVYLCASSLVPGQGNIQYFGAGTRLSVL.

The chain employs TRBV12-3 or TRBV12-4 and TRBJ1-5; no reliable D call. The ends were cut back, 6 bases at V and 3 bases at J, with 9 bases in the middle. There are 13 residues in the CDR3. The CDR3 protein is CASSLGLNQPQHF. The CDR3 DNA reads TGTGCCAGCAGCCTTGGACTCAATCAGCCCCAGCATTTT.

On this clone itself: At one boundary the junction diverges from the germline segment, which might be a read error. The J gene is TRBJ2-5, the V gene TRBV14; D is possibly TRBD1 (7 bases). CDR1 SGHDN and CDR2 FVKESK come from the germline V gene. This CDR3 region has 12 residues. The CDR3 coding sequence is TGTGCCAGCAGCCAGACCAGGGGGGCCCTTAACTTC. Translation: CASSQTRGALNF.

The chain recombines TRBV5-6 with TRBJ1-4; 11 bases are a match to TRBD1. The CDR3 is made up of 16 amino acids. Losses at the gene ends were 4 bases for V and 7 bases for J; bases not matched to a gene: 9. From germline, CDR1 is SGHDT and CDR2 YYEEEE. The CDR3 loop is CASSPRDRGLSEKLFF. CDR3 bases: TGTGCCAGCAGCCCCCGGGACAGGGGGTTGAGTGAAAAACTGTTTTTT.

This rearrangement joins TRBV4-3 to TRBJ1-5, with D unclear. V was trimmed by 0 bases and J by 7 bases, leaving 7 bases between them. CDR1 LGHNA and CDR2 YSLEER come from the germline V gene. The CDR3 has 13 residues. The CDR3 here is CASSQELRQPQHF. The CDR3 DNA reads TGCGCCAGCAGCCAAGAACTCCGCCAGCCCCAGCATTTT.

The chain uses TRBV3-1 (or the pseudogene TRBV3-2) and TRBJ2-3; TRBD2 agrees at 11 bases. This CDR3 contains 15 residues. The germline gives CDR1 LGHDT, CDR2 YNNKEL (reference sequence). V was pared by 3 bases and J by 6 bases, with 5 bases of the junction left unmatched. The DNA of the CDR3 is TGTGCCAGCAGCCAGACTAGCGGGGCATTGGATACGCAGTATTTT. The encoded protein is CASSQTSGALDTQYF.

The chain employs TRBV20-1 and TRBJ2-1, with D perhaps TRBD1 (5 bases). V gave up 3 bases and J gave up 3 bases, with 12 bases separating them. The CDR3 loop spans 14 amino acids. The germline CDR1 and CDR2 sequences are DFQATT and SNEGSKA (reference sequence). The CDR3 nucleotides read TGCAGTGCTAGTGGGCAGGGCAACTACAATGAGCAGTTCTTC. It specifies CSASGQGNYNEQFF.

This chain joins TRBV9 and TRBJ2-3; 10 bases align to TRBD1. Germline CDR1 reads SGDLS; CDR2 reads YYNGEE. CDR3 length equals 15 residues. V lost 3 bases and J lost 5; bases outside the gene matches: 6. CDR3 amino acids: CASSGGTGEGDTQYF. DNA for the CDR3: TGTGCCAGCAGCGGGGGGACAGGGGAAGGAGATACGCAGTATTTT.

This chain links TRBV5-1 with TRBJ1-4; D is ambiguous. In germline, CDR1 is SGHRS, CDR2 YFSETQ. The CDR3 totals 14 residues. Trimming removed 3 bases from V and 12 bases from J, with 18 bases in between. CDR3 in amino acids: CASSSNVALTELFF. CDR3 coding DNA: TGCGCCAGCAGCTCCAACGTGGCCCTCACAGAACTGTTTTTT. The whole variable domain, filled in from reference TRBV5-1 and TRBJ1-4, reads KAGVTQTPRYLIKTRGQQVTLSCSPISGHRSVSWYQQTPGQGLQFLFEYFSETQRNKGNFPGRFSGRQFSNSRSEMNVSTLELGDSALYLCASSSNVALTELFFGSGTQLSVL.

The chain joins TRBV6-2 or TRBV6-3 to TRBJ2-1; D ambiguous. The CDR3 is made up of 12 amino acids. Trimming pared 0 bases from V and 12 bases from J, leaving 9 bases between. Germline V gene sequence: CDR1 MNHEY, CDR2 SVGEGT. The CDR3, as DNA: TGTGCCAGCAGTTACTCAAACATTGGGCAGTTCTTC. Translating it yields CASSYSNIGQFF.

The rearrangement links TRBV14 to TRBJ2-1, with 9 bases identical to TRBD2. The germline V gene encodes CDR1 SGHDN and CDR2 FVKESK. J lost 6 bases, V lost 3 bases, and 9 bases had no gene match. The CDR3 has 16 amino acids. The DNA of the CDR3 is TGTGCCAGCAGCCAGGCGGGACTAGCTTTTTTCAATGAGCAGTTCTTC. Its protein product is CASSQAGLAFFNEQFF.

The chain recombines TRBV7-8 with TRBJ1-5, with TRBD1 identical over 8 bases. The V segment lost 4 bases and the J segment 2 bases; nucleotides outside the gene matches: 4. The CDR3 sequence is 15 residues long. Germline V gene lookup returns CDR1 SGHVS and CDR2 FQNEAQ. The CDR3: CASSSQGAGNQPQHF. DNA for the CDR3: TGTGCCAGCAGCTCCCAGGGGGCTGGCAATCAGCCCCAGCATTTT.

This clone was detected once. The V gene is TRBV15, the J gene TRBJ2-1; 10 bases are shared with TRBD1. The CDR3 is 18 amino acids. Germline V lookup: CDR1 LNHNV, CDR2 YYDKDF (reference sequence). Germline trimming cut 0 bases from V and 6 bases from J; bases unmatched to any gene: 11. CDR3 sequence: CATSRDWGGTGVGNEQFF. The CDR3 DNA reads as TGTGCCACCAGCAGAGATTGGGGCGGGACAGGGGTTGGCAATGAGCAGTTCTTC.

V usage is TRBV2 and J usage is TRBJ1-1; D gene unclear. CDR1 and CDR2 (germline): SNHLY, FYNNEI. Trimming removed 6 bases at V and 6 bases at J, with 14 bases between. This CDR3 has 13 amino acids. The DNA for the CDR3 is TGTGCCAGCAGGCCTAGCATTGGGGCTGAAGCTTTCTTT. Its translation: CASRPSIGAEAFF. Using reference TRBV2 and TRBJ1-1 for the parts outside the CDR3, the full variable domain is EPEVTQTPSHQVTQMGQEVILRCVPISNHLYFYWYRQILGQKVEFLVSFYNNEISEKSEIFDDQFSVERPDGSNFTLKIRSTKLEDSAMYFCASRPSIGAEAFFGQGTRLTVV.

This clone was seen a single time. The J gene is TRBJ2-3, the V gene TRBV5-1; 9 nucleotides agree with TRBD2. The ends lost 0 bases at V and 4 bases at J; junction bases unmatched: 6. Germline assignment: CDR1 SGHRS and CDR2 YFSETQ. The CDR3 has 16 residues. CDR3 DNA: TGCGCCAGCAGCTTGGAAGGTAGCGGGGGCGCAGATACGCAGTATTTT. This translates into CASSLEGSGGADTQYF. The whole variable domain, remainder taken from reference TRBV5-1 and TRBJ2-3, is KAGVTQTPRYLIKTRGQQVTLSCSPISGHRSVSWYQQTPGQGLQFLFEYFSETQRNKGNFPGRFSGRQFSNSRSEMNVSTLELGDSALYLCASSLEGSGGADTQYFGPGTRLTVL.

This chain uses TRBV19 with TRBJ2-2; the D is unclear. The V end was cut by 3 bases, the J end by 5 bases, with 16 bases between. This CDR3 has 16 amino acids. Germline loops: CDR1 LNHDA, CDR2 SQIVND (reference sequence). CDR3 coding DNA: TGTGCCAGTAGTATTAGCCTAGTCATCATGACCGGGGAGCTGTTTTTT. The encoded protein is CASSISLVIMTGELFF.

This clone was counted a single time. The rearrangement uses TRBV9 and TRBJ1-2; 7 nucleotides match TRBD1. CDR3 length: 14 residues. Germline V gene sequence: CDR1 SGDLS, CDR2 YYNGEE. J was trimmed by 5 bases and V by 4 bases; bases with no gene match: 8. The CDR3 protein is CASSHGTAQYGYTF. CDR3 nucleotides: TGTGCCAGCAGCCATGGGACAGCGCAATATGGCTACACCTTC.

V usage is TRBV19 and J usage is TRBJ1-5; D is unresolved. CDR1 LNHDA and CDR2 SQIVND come from the germline V gene (reference sequence). Trimming removed 6 bases from V and 9 bases from J, with 12 bases in between. This CDR3 contains 12 residues. The CDR3 reads CASSVGMRPQHF. The CDR3 DNA reads as TGTGCCAGTAGCGTCGGTATGCGGCCCCAGCATTTT.

The chain combines TRBV19 with TRBJ2-2, with 7 bases that match TRBD2. J lost 2 bases, V lost 8 bases, and 8 bases had no gene match. The CDR3 has 15 amino acids. CDR1 is LNHDA, CDR2 SQIVND, per germline (reference sequence). The CDR3 DNA reads as TGTGCCAGTGCCCCAGCGGGATTAAACACCGGGGAGCTGTTTTTT. Translating gives CASAPAGLNTGELFF.

The rearrangement joins TRBV19 to TRBJ1-2; D gene unclear. This CDR3 comprises 15 residues. Germline lookup yields CDR1 LNHDA and CDR2 SQIVND (reference sequence). V lost 3 bases to trimming and J lost 8 bases, with 19 bases between them. The CDR3 region has the DNA TGTGCCAGTAGTATGCTACCTCTCCGGGAAAAGGGCTACACCTTC. Amino acids: CASSMLPLREKGYTF.

The chain carries TRBV25-1 and TRBJ2-7; D might be TRBD2 (5 bases). CDR1 is MGHDK and CDR2 is SYGVNS in the germline V gene. V lost 2 bases and J 5 bases, leaving 13 bases between the germline ends. The CDR3 spans 14 residues. The CDR3 spells CASSEADLRHEQYF. The CDR3 DNA follows: TGTGCCAGCAGTGAAGCGGACTTGCGGCACGAGCAGTACTTC.

This clone was observed a few times. The chain employs TRBV11-2 and TRBJ2-3, with D possibly TRBD1 on 6 matching bases. Germline lookup yields CDR1 SGHAT and CDR2 FQNNGV. This CDR3 spans 14 amino acids. Trimming shortened V by 3 bases and J by 4 bases, and 11 bases separated the two germline ends. Written as DNA, the CDR3 is TGTGCCAGCAGCTTTAGTGGGGGCCCAGATACGCAGTATTTT. This sequence encodes CASSFSGGPDTQYF.

The genes are TRBV10-3 and TRBJ1-2; 9 bases match TRBD1. J gave up 5 bases and V 10 bases, and 11 bases lay outside the gene matches. CDR3 length: 14 residues. CDR1 and CDR2 from the germline V gene are ENHRY and SYGVKD. CDR3 nucleotides: TGTGCCACCGCGGACAGGGGAAATCGGTATGGCTACACCTTC. As protein: CATADRGNRYGYTF.

J is TRBJ2-2 and V is TRBV12-3 or TRBV12-4; the D gene is possibly TRBD1 (5 bases). The CDR3 runs to 13 residues. The V end lost 6 bases, the J end lost 5 bases, and 10 bases lay between the germline ends. Here the CDR3 DNA reads TGTGCCAGCAGGGGGCCTGGGACCGGGGAGCTGTTTTTT. Translating gives CASRGPGTGELFF.

This chain joins TRBV11-3 and TRBJ1-2, with unresolved D. Trimming cost V 1 base and J 2 bases, with 5 bases left between them. The CDR3 spans 13 residues. The germline gives CDR1 SGHNT, CDR2 YENEEA. The CDR3 coding sequence is TGTGCCAGCAGCTTAGGACAAAACTATGGCTACACCTTC. Translated: CASSLGQNYGYTF.